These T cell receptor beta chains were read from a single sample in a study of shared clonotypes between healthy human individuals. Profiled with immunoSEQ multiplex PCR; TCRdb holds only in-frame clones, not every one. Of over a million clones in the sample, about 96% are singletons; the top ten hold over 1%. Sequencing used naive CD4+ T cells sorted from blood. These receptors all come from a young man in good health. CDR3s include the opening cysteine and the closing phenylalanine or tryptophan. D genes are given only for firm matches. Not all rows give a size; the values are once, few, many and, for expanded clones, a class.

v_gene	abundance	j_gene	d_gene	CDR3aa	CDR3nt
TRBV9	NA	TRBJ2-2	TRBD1	CASSGQGPGELFF	TGTGCCAGCAGCGGACAGGGTCCCGGGGAGCTGTTTTTT
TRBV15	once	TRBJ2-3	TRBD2	CATSRAVGRARWGDTQYF	TGTGCCACCAGCAGAGCGGTCGGGAGGGCCAGGTGGGGAGATACGCAGTATTTT
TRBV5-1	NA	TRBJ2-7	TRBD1	CASKPGTGISYEQYF	TGCGCCAGCAAGCCCGGGACAGGGATCTCCTACGAGCAGTACTTC
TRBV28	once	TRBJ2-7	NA	CASIQGQDYEQYF	TGTGCCAGCATCCAGGGCCAGGACTACGAGCAGTACTTC
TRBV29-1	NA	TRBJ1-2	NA	CSVELNYGYTF	TGCAGCGTTGAACTCAACTATGGCTACACCTTC
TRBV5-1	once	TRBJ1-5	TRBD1	CASSLTGTGHQPQHF	TGCGCCAGCAGCTTGACCGGGACAGGGCATCAGCCCCAGCATTTT
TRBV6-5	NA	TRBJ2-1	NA	CASSFLGSNNEQFF	TGTGCCAGCAGTTTTCTAGGTAGCAATAATGAGCAGTTCTTC
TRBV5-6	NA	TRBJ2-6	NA	CASSLDKYVLTF	TGTGCCAGCAGCTTGGATAAGTACGTCCTGACTTTC
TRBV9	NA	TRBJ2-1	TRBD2	CASSVVASGTGEQFF	TGTGCCAGCAGCGTTGTGGCTAGCGGGACGGGTGAGCAGTTCTTC
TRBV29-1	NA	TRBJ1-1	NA	CSALNTEAFF	TGCAGCGCACTAAACACTGAAGCTTTCTTT
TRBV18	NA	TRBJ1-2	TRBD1	CASSLDFGDRRNGYTF	TGTGCCAGCTCACTGGACTTTGGGGACAGGAGGAATGGCTACACCTTC
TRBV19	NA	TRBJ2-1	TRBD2	CASSTDPLAGDNEQFF	TGTGCCAGTAGTACCGATCCACTAGCGGGAGACAATGAGCAGTTCTTC
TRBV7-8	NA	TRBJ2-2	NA	CASSLGASSGELFF	TGTGCCAGCAGCTTAGGGGCTAGCTCCGGGGAGCTGTTTTTT
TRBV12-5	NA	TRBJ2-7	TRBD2	CASGLGRLAGIFYEQYF	TGTGCTAGTGGTTTGGGCCGACTAGCGGGAATTTTCTACGAGCAGTACTTC